This TCR beta chain comes out of a study of T-cell memory formation after mild COVID-19. Across the study: Clusters were largely donor specific.

Regarding the study as a whole: Largely, contracting CD4+ clones fell within CM and EM, and contracting CD8+ clones within EMRA. Clones contracting over day 15 to 85 were CD4/CD8 balanced, with later expanders leaning CD4+.

The germline V gene has CDR1 MNHEY and CDR2 SMNVEV (reference sequence). Unmatched junction bases numbered 15, after V lost 2 bases and J lost 5 bases. The CDR3 consists of 18 residues. The authors produced TCR alpha and TCR beta cDNA libraries with sample barcodes and UMIs by 5'RACE using constant-segment primers. One entry per CDR3 protein, called by TCRdb with MiXCR from the 5' RACE reads. The data contain hundreds of thousands of distinct CDR3 sequences, roughly 20% of them singletons. This clonotype was seen only a few times. The antigen is undetermined. This TCR was sampled from an adult woman who had mild COVID-19 (a few samples of this study predate the infection). Cell type and time point are not known. The sequenced material came from PBMCs or a T cell subset sorted from them (not recorded which). This chain connects TRBV27 to TRBJ2-1, with 7 nucleotides matching TRBD2. The CDR3 sequence: CASSLVGGLPSNHNEQFF. In DNA, the CDR3 is TGTGCCAGCAGTTTAGTGGGGGGACTACCTTCGAACCACAATGAGCAGTTCTTC.